A selection of T cell receptor beta chains follows, all from one sample in a study of blood T cell repertoires in COVID-19. Data came from immunoSEQ multiplex PCR; TCRdb stores just in-frame clones and leaves some out. The sample has some 150,000 clones, approximately 82% seen once. Sequenced: peripheral blood. Source of these receptors: a human donor in a cohort sampled during active COVID-19. Both conserved end residues are part of each CDR3. D genes are given only for firm matches. Expanded clones are given a class, and other clones once, few, many or no size at all.

d_call j_call v_call clone_size cdr3_aa cdr3_nt
TRBD2 TRBJ2-3 TRBV7-2 . CAGGGTATDTQYF TGTGCCGGCGGGGGGACCGCCACGGATACGCAGTATTTT
. TRBJ2-1 TRBV6-2/TRBV6-3 . CASSYSVVRAGNEQFF TGTGCCAGCAGTTACTCAGTCGTCCGGGCGGGGAATGAGCAGTTCTTC
TRBD1 TRBJ2-7 TRBV10-3 . CAISSGQGLEQYF TGTGCCATCAGTTCGGGACAGGGTTTAGAGCAGTACTTC
. TRBJ2-1 TRBV20-1 few CSASGVGEQFF TGCAGTGCATCAGGGGTCGGTGAGCAGTTCTTC
. TRBJ1-3 TRBV23-1 . CASSQLGANSGNTIYF TGCGCCAGCAGTCAATTGGGGGCAAACTCTGGAAACACCATATATTTT
. TRBJ2-4 TRBV4-1 . CASSQAPPSAGTKNIQYF TGCGCCAGCAGCCAAGCTCCGCCCAGCGCCGGGACCAAAAACATTCAGTACTTC
TRBD1 TRBJ1-3 TRBV28 . CASSAPRDSRGNTIYF TGTGCCAGCAGTGCGCCTCGGGACAGCCGTGGAAACACCATATATTTT
. TRBJ2-7 TRBV5-4 . CASSLSGNSYEQYF TGTGCCAGCAGCCTTAGCGGAAACTCCTACGAGCAGTACTTC
TRBD1 TRBJ2-3 TRBV29-1 . CSSLERQGTDTQYF TGCAGCTCCCTGGAGAGACAGGGGACAGATACGCAGTATTTT
TRBD1 TRBJ1-4 TRBV28 once CASSSPGQGATNEKLFF TGTGCCAGCAGTTCACCGGGACAGGGGGCAACTAATGAAAAACTGTTTTTT
. TRBJ2-1 TRBV7-9 . CASSLALSGTTSHEQFF TGTGCCAGCAGCTTAGCATTATCGGGGACAACCTCCCATGAGCAGTTCTTC
TRBD1 TRBJ2-1 TRBV5-1 . CASSLGWDRVDNEQFF TGCGCCAGCAGCTTGGGTTGGGACAGGGTGGACAATGAGCAGTTCTTC
. TRBJ1-1 TRBV7-2 . CASSLALSGLSTEAFF TGTGCCAGCAGCTTAGCTTTGAGTGGGCTGAGCACTGAAGCTTTCTTT
. TRBJ1-1 TRBV29-1 . CSAGLGGGSAEAFF TGCAGCGCTGGTCTGGGGGGGGGATCCGCTGAAGCTTTCTTT
TRBD1 TRBJ2-2 TRBV7-6 few CASSPWTGTAGELFF TGTGCCAGCAGCCCCTGGACAGGGACTGCCGGGGAGCTGTTTTTT
TRBD2 TRBJ2-3 TRBV3-1/TRBV3-2 . CASSQGTSLTDTQYF TGTGCCAGCAGCCAAGGGACTAGTCTAACAGATACGCAGTATTTT
. TRBJ2-3 TRBV11-3 . CASSLGTNTDTQYF TGTGCCAGCAGCTTAGGCACAAACACAGATACGCAGTATTTT
. TRBJ1-4 TRBV9 . CASSGRETNEKLFF TGTGCCAGCAGCGGCCGGGAGACTAATGAAAAACTGTTTTTT
TRBD2 TRBJ2-3 TRBV18 . CASSQGLGLNTQYF TGTGCCAGCTCACAGGGACTAGGGTTGAATACGCAGTATTTT
. TRBJ1-1 TRBV3-1/TRBV3-2 . CASSSAGPSAEAFF TGTGCCAGCAGTTCGGCGGGTCCCAGCGCTGAAGCTTTCTTT
. TRBJ1-3 TRBV3-1/TRBV3-2 . CASSQAYFNPNTIYF TGTGCCAGCAGCCAAGCGTACTTCAACCCGAACACCATATATTTT
TRBD2 TRBJ2-7 TRBV27 once CASSPRRGVIAGGEQYF TGTGCCAGCAGTCCTCGTAGGGGGGTAATAGCGGGAGGCGAGCAGTACTTC
TRBD2 TRBJ2-7 TRBV2 . CASSVLWGGKYEQYF TGTGCCAGCAGTGTCCTCTGGGGAGGGAAGTACGAGCAGTACTTC
. TRBJ1-6 TRBV7-8 . CASSPTGQNNSPLHF TGTGCCAGCAGCCCAACGGGACAAAATAATTCACCCCTCCACTTT
. TRBJ1-1 TRBV5-3 . CARSWKSRRGNMNTEAFF TGTGCCAGAAGCTGGAAATCCCGCCGCGGTAACATGAACACTGAAGCTTTCTTT
TRBD2 TRBJ2-2 TRBV7-3 once CASSLISSGTGELFF TGTGCCAGCAGCCTAATCTCTAGCGGGACCGGGGAGCTGTTTTTT
TRBD1 TRBJ1-5 TRBV19 . CASSYRQGYSNQPQHF TGTGCCAGTAGTTATCGACAGGGGTATAGCAATCAGCCCCAGCATTTT
. TRBJ2-5 TRBV9 few CASSVAPEGWETQYF TGTGCCAGCAGCGTAGCTCCGGAGGGGTGGGAGACCCAGTACTTC
TRBD1 TRBJ1-1 TRBV11-2 . CASSGTGGNTEAFF TGTGCCAGCAGCGGGACAGGGGGCAACACTGAAGCTTTCTTT
TRBD1 TRBJ2-2 TRBV16 . CASSWDSNTGELFF TGTGCCAGCAGCTGGGACAGTAACACCGGGGAGCTGTTTTTT
TRBD1 TRBJ2-5 TRBV19 . CASSSTHRGPGETQYF TGTGCCAGTAGCAGTACCCACAGGGGGCCCGGAGAGACCCAGTACTTC